Listed here are 25 T cell receptor beta chains from one sample, sequenced in a study of blood T cell repertoires in COVID-19 (dated by TCRdb to 2018 to 2020). Library prep was done by the immunoSEQ multiplex PCR assay. TCRdb took over this immuneACCESS table, retaining in-frame rearrangements with V and J assigned. Such tables are incomplete; in checked studies, under half of the missing clones stem from an unresolved V gene, and the remainder is unexplained. This sample gives about 270,000 clones in total; about 91% of them show up just once. Approximately 3% of the sample comes from the top ten. Input material: PBMCs or T cells enriched from blood (not recorded which). Every receptor here comes from a middle-aged man who had been exposed to COVID-19.

The genes are TRBV9 and TRBJ2-7, with 7 bases aligning to TRBD2. This CDR3 comprises 13 residues. Germline CDR1 reads SGDLS; CDR2 reads YYNGEE. V gave up 6 bases and J gave up 7 bases; unmatched junction bases: 10. The CDR3: CASNSGEGEEQYF. The CDR3 coding sequence is TGTGCCAGCAACAGCGGGGAAGGTGAAGAGCAGTACTTC.

The chain uses TRBV12-3 or TRBV12-4 and TRBJ1-2; 7 bases map to TRBD1. The CDR3 length is 12 residues. V lost 3 bases to trimming and J lost 7 bases; unmatched junction nucleotides: 2. The CDR3 is CASSLTGSGYTF. In DNA form, the CDR3 reads TGTGCCAGCAGTTTGACAGGGAGTGGCTACACCTTC.

This chain joins TRBV7-2 and TRBJ2-2, with D possibly TRBD1 on 5 matching bases. Germline V lookup: CDR1 SGHTA, CDR2 FQGNSA. Deletions cut 2 bases from V and 6 bases from J, with 7 bases between. The CDR3 consists of 13 residues. CDR3 sequence: CASSLQGSGELFF. The CDR3, as DNA: TGTGCCAGCAGCTTACAGGGCTCCGGGGAGCTGTTTTTT.

V gene TRBV18 combines with J gene TRBJ1-1; TRBD1 is a possible D gene (5 bases). The CDR3 covers 17 residues. Between the trimmed V and J ends, which lost 2 bases and 1 base, there was a span of 17 bases. From germline, CDR1 is KGHSH and CDR2 LQKENI. The CDR3 loop reads CASSPSAGLGANTEAFF. In nucleotides, the CDR3 is TGTGCCAGCTCACCATCGGCGGGGCTTGGAGCGAACACTGAAGCTTTCTTT.

The gene calls are TRBV27 and TRBJ2-5; 11 nucleotides line up with TRBD2. The germline V gene has CDR1 MNHEY and CDR2 SMNVEV (reference sequence). This CDR3 is built from 17 residues. The ends lost 6 bases at V and 2 bases at J; junction bases unmatched: 11. Here the CDR3 reads CASRTGLADLQQETQYF. The CDR3 nucleotides read TGTGCCAGCAGAACGGGACTAGCGGACCTCCAGCAAGAGACCCAGTACTTC.

In nucleotides, the CDR3 is TGTGCCAGCAGCTTAGTAGTCGCTGAAGCTTTCTTT. As protein: CASSLVVAEAFF. The chain uses TRBV7-9 and TRBJ1-1; no reliable D call. Germline CDR1 reads SEHNR; CDR2 reads FQNEAQ (reference sequence). The germline V and J ends were trimmed by 1 base and 6 bases, with 6 bases remaining between them. The CDR3 runs to 12 residues.

The chain joins TRBV5-1 to TRBJ2-7, with 7 nucleotides matching TRBD1. Trimming cost V 0 bases and J 3 bases; bases outside gene matches: 6. This CDR3 comprises 15 residues. The germline CDR1 and CDR2 sequences are SGHRS and YFSETQ. CDR3: CASSLAPDRYYEQYF. In DNA form, the CDR3 reads TGCGCCAGCAGCTTGGCCCCGGACAGGTACTACGAGCAGTACTTC.

V gene TRBV2 combines with J gene TRBJ2-2, with TRBD1 identical over 7 bases. The CDR3 is made up of 14 amino acids. Germline V CDR1 and CDR2: SNHLY, FYNNEI. V dropped 6 bases and J dropped 2; count of bases not matched to a gene: 3. The CDR3 region is CASRAGGNTGELFF. The CDR3 DNA sequence: TGTGCCAGCAGGGCAGGGGGAAACACCGGGGAGCTGTTTTTT.

V is TRBV5-4 and J is TRBJ1-1; 10 bases fit TRBD1. The CDR3 totals 17 residues. V was clipped by 4 bases and J by 5 bases; unmatched bases: 14. Germline loops: CDR1 SGHNT, CDR2 YYREEE (reference sequence). The DNA for the CDR3 is TGTGCCAGCAGCCGAATACGGGACAGGGGAAGTGGTACTGAAGCTTTCTTT. Translating it yields CASSRIRDRGSGTEAFF.

Notes on this clone: This CDR3 is also generated by other DNA sequences in the sample. The chain links TRBV7-9 to TRBJ2-5, with D possibly TRBD2 on 6 matching bases. The ends were cut back, 0 bases at V and 5 bases at J, with 10 bases in the middle. The CDR3 runs to 14 residues. Germline lookup yields CDR1 SEHNR and CDR2 FQNEAQ (reference sequence). The CDR3 sequence: CASSLAGGRETQYF. The CDR3 coding sequence is TGTGCCAGCAGCTTAGCGGGGGGAAGGGAGACCCAGTACTTC.

The V and J genes are TRBV5-1 and TRBJ1-3; D gene ambiguous. Germline CDR1 and CDR2: SGHRS and YFSETQ. The CDR3 length is 14 residues. With 0 bases removed from V and 2 bases from J, the gap between germline ends came to 6 bases. The CDR3 coding sequence is TGCGCCAGCAGCTTGGCGGAGACTGGAAACACCATATATTTT. Translating it yields CASSLAETGNTIYF. The full variable domain, rest sourced from reference TRBV5-1 and TRBJ1-3, is KAGVTQTPRYLIKTRGQQVTLSCSPISGHRSVSWYQQTPGQGLQFLFEYFSETQRNKGNFPGRFSGRQFSNSRSEMNVSTLELGDSALYLCASSLAETGNTIYFGEGSWLTVV.

The gene calls are TRBV3-1 (or the pseudogene TRBV3-2) and TRBJ2-2; 10 bases agree with TRBD2. The length of the CDR3 is 15 residues. V gave up 3 bases and J gave up 5 bases; unmatched junction bases: 3. Germline V gene sequence: CDR1 LGHDT, CDR2 YNNKEL (reference sequence). Written as DNA, the CDR3 is TGTGCCAGCAGCCACAGCGGGAGGGTGACCGGGGAGCTGTTTTTT. Translated: CASSHSGRVTGELFF.

The gene calls are TRBV2 and TRBJ2-7; 10 bases line up with TRBD1. The CDR3 is 15 residues long. Germline values: CDR1 SNHLY, CDR2 FYNNEI. V was pared by 4 bases and J by 0 bases, with 3 bases of the junction left unmatched. DNA of the CDR3: TGTGCCAGCAGTGGACAGGGGGCAAGCTCCTACGAGCAGTACTTC. The encoded protein is CASSGQGASSYEQYF.

The V gene is TRBV15, the J gene TRBJ2-1; 12 bases line up with TRBD2. CDR1 and CDR2 from the germline V gene are LNHNV and YYDKDF (reference sequence). V was clipped by 3 bases and J by 10 bases; unmatched bases: 10. The CDR3 sequence is 16 residues long. The CDR3 DNA reads TGTGCCACCAGCAGGTCCACGGCTAGCGGGAGGGGGGAGCAGTTCTTC. It is translated as CATSRSTASGRGEQFF.

The chain links TRBV9 to TRBJ2-3; 8 nucleotides line up with TRBD2. V lost 4 bases, J lost 7 bases, and 17 bases stayed unmatched. From germline, CDR1 is SGDLS and CDR2 YYNGEE. The CDR3 covers 17 residues. The CDR3 spells CASSRVAYSGSPHTQYF. Written as DNA, the CDR3 is TGTGCCAGCAGCCGCGTAGCCTACAGCGGGAGCCCACATACGCAGTATTTT.

The chain links TRBV29-1 to TRBJ1-5, with D unresolved. This CDR3 has 12 amino acids. Per the germline V gene, CDR1 is SQVTM and CDR2 is ANQGSEA. The V and J ends lost 6 bases and 4 bases respectively, with 10 bases between them. For the CDR3, the DNA is TGCAGCGTCCAACAGAATAATCAGCCCCAGCATTTT. This encodes CSVQQNNQPQHF.

The chain joins TRBV7-2 to TRBJ1-2; 9 bases map to TRBD1. Germline CDR1 SGHTA, CDR2 FQGNSA. V shed 7 bases and J 1 base; nucleotides not matched to a gene: 10. The CDR3 spans 16 residues. CDR3 sequence: CASTAGTGFRNYGYTF. The CDR3 nucleotides read TGTGCCAGCACCGCTGGGACAGGGTTTCGTAACTATGGCTACACCTTC.

The V and J genes are TRBV20-1 and TRBJ2-5; 9 bases match TRBD2. V lost 3 bases, J lost 3 bases, and 11 bases stayed unmatched. CDR3 length: 16 residues. The germline CDR1 and CDR2 sequences are DFQATT and SNEGSKA (reference sequence). CDR3 amino acids: CSASPREGNWEETQYF. DNA of the CDR3: TGCAGTGCTAGTCCGCGGGAGGGTAATTGGGAAGAGACCCAGTACTTC.

The rearrangement links TRBV10-3 to TRBJ1-1; D call uncertain. The CDR3 is 16 residues long. Trimming pared 0 bases from V and 4 bases from J, leaving 15 bases between. Germline values: CDR1 ENHRY, CDR2 SYGVKD. CDR3 in DNA: TGTGCCATCAGTGAGTCGACCGTGAGGGTCGGCACTGAAGCTTTCTTT. Translation: CAISESTVRVGTEAFF.

V usage is TRBV6-5 and J usage is TRBJ2-3; 11 bases are a match to TRBD2. This CDR3 contains 15 residues. CDR1 and CDR2 from the germline V gene are MNHEY and SVGAGI. The J segment lost 4 bases and the V segment lost 2 bases, leaving 2 bases of the junction unmatched. The CDR3 reads CASSYGLAGSDTQYF. CDR3 sequence (DNA): TGTGCCAGCAGTTACGGACTAGCGGGTTCAGATACGCAGTATTTT.

This clone was detected only a few times. The chain links TRBV27 to TRBJ1-5; 10 positions match TRBD1. Germline V gene data show CDR1 as MNHEY and CDR2 as SMNVEV (reference sequence). V trimming: 6 bases; J trimming: 3 bases; junction bases outside the gene matches: 11. CDR3 length: 17 residues. For the CDR3, the DNA is TGTGCCAGCAGAGACCTGACCGGACAGGGGGTCAATCAGCCCCAGCATTTT. This encodes CASRDLTGQGVNQPQHF.

The chain employs TRBV25-1 and TRBJ2-3; 11 bases fit TRBD2. The J segment lost 4 bases and the V segment lost 4 bases, leaving 10 bases of the junction unmatched. In germline, CDR1 is MGHDK, CDR2 SYGVNS. This CDR3 has 17 residues. The CDR3 spells CASSAFLLAGEADTQYF. CDR3 DNA sequence: TGTGCCAGCAGTGCTTTCCTACTAGCGGGAGAGGCAGATACGCAGTATTTT.

The chain carries TRBV18 and TRBJ1-6, with D perhaps matching TRBD1 (6 bases). The V gene lost 8 bases and the J gene lost 7 bases, with 12 bases spanning the gap. Germline loops: CDR1 KGHSH, CDR2 LQKENI. The CDR3 runs 13 residues. Written as DNA, the CDR3 is TGTGCCAGCCAACAGGGTGAGAATTCACCCCTCCACTTT. It codes for CASQQGENSPLHF.

The gene calls are TRBV6-2 or TRBV6-3 and TRBJ1-1; D might be TRBD1 (5 bases). The CDR3 extends over 12 amino acids. The V end lost 4 bases, the J end lost 11 bases, and 14 bases lay between the germline ends. Germline CDR1 reads MNHEY; CDR2 reads SVGEGT. CDR3 DNA sequence: TGTGCCAGCAGTTTAAGGGACTTGTCGGCTTTCTTT. Its protein product is CASSLRDLSAFF.

The rearrangement links TRBV13 to TRBJ1-4; D perhaps matches TRBD1 (6 bases). The CDR3 spans 15 residues. Germline V gives CDR1 PRHDT, CDR2 FYEKMQ (reference sequence). The V end lost 5 bases, the J end lost 6 bases, and 16 bases lay between the germline ends. CDR3 bases: TGTGCCAGCAGCCACGGCAGGGGTGGGGATGAAAAACTGTTTTTT. This gives the protein CASSHGRGGDEKLFF.